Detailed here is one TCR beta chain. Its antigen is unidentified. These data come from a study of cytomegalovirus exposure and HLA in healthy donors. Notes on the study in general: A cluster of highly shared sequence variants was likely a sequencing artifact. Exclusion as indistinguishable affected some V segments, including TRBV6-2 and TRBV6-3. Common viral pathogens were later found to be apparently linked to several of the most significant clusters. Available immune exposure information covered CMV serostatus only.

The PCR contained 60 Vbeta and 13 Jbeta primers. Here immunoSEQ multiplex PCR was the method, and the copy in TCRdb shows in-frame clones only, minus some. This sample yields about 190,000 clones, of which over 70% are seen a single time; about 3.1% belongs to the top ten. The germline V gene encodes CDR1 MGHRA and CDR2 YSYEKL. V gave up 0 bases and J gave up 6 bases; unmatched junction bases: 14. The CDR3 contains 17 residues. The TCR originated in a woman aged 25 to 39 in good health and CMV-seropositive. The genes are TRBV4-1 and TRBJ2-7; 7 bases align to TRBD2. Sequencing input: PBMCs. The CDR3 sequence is CASSQDAGIGRESEQYF. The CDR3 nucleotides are TGCGCCAGCAGCCAAGATGCGGGGATCGGGCGGGAGTCCGAGCAGTACTTC.